Presented here are 30 T cell receptor beta chains from one specimen sequenced in a study of T cells in Graves' hyperthyroidism and ophthalmopathy. Researchers amplified the TCR beta CDR3 regions from RNA transcripts. First-round RT-PCR targeting the TCR CDR3 was performed with the HTBI primer set. MiXCR, applied by TCRdb to the multiplex PCR reads, yields one record per CDR3 protein. The repertoire consists of roughly 500,000 distinct CDR3 sequences, with around 14% occurring once and the leading ten covering 4.5% to 6%. Sequencing used blood. The source of these receptors is a woman in her 30s with Graves' hyperthyroidism that later progressed to Graves' ophthalmopathy.

This clonotype was detected a few times. The V call is TRBV19, the J call TRBJ1-5, with 7 bases aligning to TRBD1. CDR1 is LNHDA, CDR2 SQIVND, per germline (reference sequence). The CDR3 has 17 residues. V dropped 2 bases and J dropped 2; count of bases not matched to a gene: 9. CDR3 residues: CASSIYPDRARNQPQHF. The CDR3 DNA reads TGTGCCAGTAGTATATACCCCGACAGGGCTCGCAATCAGCCCCAGCATTTT.

The chain links TRBV28 to TRBJ2-1, with TRBD2 identical over 11 bases. The CDR3 is made up of 17 amino acids. The V gene end was trimmed by 11 bases and the J gene end by 1 base; junction bases not matched to a gene: 13. Germline CDR1 MDHEN, CDR2 SYDVKM. The CDR3 sequence is CASGTSGSRGSYNEQFF. Written as DNA, the CDR3 is TGTGCCTCAGGTACTAGCGGGAGTAGAGGGTCCTACAATGAGCAGTTCTTC.

Regarding this clonotype: Likely a read error: the CDR3 ends without its conserved phenylalanine or tryptophan. This sequence joins TRBV3-1 and TRBJ1-1; TRBD1 matches at 7 bases. Germline trimming cut 5 bases from V and 4 bases from J; bases unmatched to any gene: 4. This CDR3 has 13 amino acids. The germline V gene encodes CDR1 LGHDT and CDR2 YNNKEL (reference sequence). As DNA, the CDR3 is TGTGCCAGCAGCTACAACAGGGGCACTGAAGCTTTCTCT. Translating it yields CASSYNRGTEAFS.

The rearrangement links TRBV12-3 or TRBV12-4 to TRBJ2-1; tentatively, D is TRBD2 (5 bases). The CDR3 consists of 12 residues. V lost 9 bases to trimming and J lost 4 bases, with 10 bases between them. The CDR3 loop reads CASRGEYNEQFF. CDR3 sequence (DNA): TGTGCCAGTCGTGGGGAGTACAATGAGCAGTTCTTC.

This sequence joins TRBV25-1 and TRBJ2-1; D may correspond to TRBD1 or TRBD2 (7 bases each). The CDR3 has 15 residues. Trimming left V 6 bases short and J 4 bases short, with 16 bases between. The germline V gene has CDR1 MGHDK and CDR2 SYGVNS. CDR3 sequence: CASSHRGGVYNEQFF. The CDR3 bases are TGTGCCAGCAGCCACAGGGGAGGGGTGTACAATGAGCAGTTCTTC.

The sample holds many counts of this clonotype. The rearrangement uses TRBV20-1 and TRBJ1-2, with 9 nucleotides matching TRBD1. Per germline, CDR1 DFQATT and CDR2 SNEGSKA (reference sequence). This CDR3 spans 14 amino acids. J gave up 4 bases and V 4 bases, and 7 bases lay outside the gene matches. As DNA, the CDR3 is TGCAGTGCTACCAAAACAGGGGGCGGCTATGGCTACACCTTC. It is translated as CSATKTGGGYGYTF.

This clonotype was observed many times. This chain connects TRBV6-1 to TRBJ2-7; 8 bases match TRBD2. The CDR3 is 14 amino acids. The germline gives CDR1 MNHNS, CDR2 SASEGT. V was pared by 6 bases and J by 6 bases, with 10 bases of the junction left unmatched. In DNA, the CDR3 is TGTGCCAGCAGGGCTAGCGGGTCTTGGCTCGAGCAGTACTTC. This gives the protein CASRASGSWLEQYF.

The CDR3: CASSGGTVNTEAFF. The CDR3 nucleotides read TGTGCCAGCAGCGGTGGGACAGTGAACACTGAAGCTTTCTTT. V gene TRBV9 combines with J gene TRBJ1-1, with 7 nucleotides matching TRBD1. This CDR3 has 14 amino acids. The junction had 2 bases not matched to a gene; V was cut back by 3 bases and J by 0 bases. Germline V gene data show CDR1 as SGDLS and CDR2 as YYNGEE.

This clonotype occurred a few times. For the CDR3, the DNA is TGTGCCAGCAGTCAGGAGGGGTACTCACCCCTCCACTTT. Amino acids: CASSQEGYSPLHF. The V call is TRBV14, the J call TRBJ1-6, with a possible D match to TRBD1 (5 bases). CDR1 and CDR2 from the germline V gene are SGHDN and FVKESK. This CDR3 has 13 amino acids. V was clipped by 6 bases and J by 10 bases, with 13 bases between them. Variable domain in full (rest from reference TRBV14 and TRBJ1-6): EAGVTQFPSHSVIEKGQTVTLRCDPISGHDNLYWYRRVMGKEIKFLLHFVKESKQDESGMPNNRFLAERTGGTYSTLKVQPAELEDSGVYFCASSQEGYSPLHFGNGTRLTVT.

Many counts were recorded for this clonotype. This chain uses TRBV4-1 with TRBJ2-1, with TRBD1 matching 8 bases. Germline assignment: CDR1 MGHRA and CDR2 YSYEKL. The junction had 8 bases not matched to a gene; V was cut back by 1 base and J by 6 bases. This CDR3 spans 16 amino acids. CDR3 nucleotides: TGCGCCAGCAGCCAAGGGTTGGACAGGGACGGCAATGAGCAGTTCTTC. The encoded protein is CASSQGLDRDGNEQFF.

On this clonotype itself: This may come from a read error, since a much larger clone is one base off. The chain uses TRBV20-1 and TRBJ2-7, with D perhaps matching TRBD1 (6 bases). This CDR3 is built from 14 residues. The V gene lost 6 bases and the J gene lost 3 bases, with 18 bases spanning the gap. In germline, CDR1 is DFQATT, CDR2 SNEGSKA (reference sequence). CDR3 in amino acids: CSAFRDTGSYEQYF. In DNA, the CDR3 is TGCAGTGCCTTCAGGGACACGGGGAGCTACGAGCAGTACTTC.

There are a few counts of this clonotype. The chain links TRBV18 to TRBJ2-1, with 7 bases that match TRBD2. The V gene end was trimmed by 3 bases and the J gene end by 5 bases; junction bases not matched to a gene: 13. The CDR3 covers 17 residues. The V gene's germline CDR1 is KGHSH and CDR2 LQKENI. The CDR3 is CASSPYQREITDNEQFF. CDR3 DNA sequence: TGTGCCAGCTCACCGTATCAGCGGGAAATAACCGACAATGAGCAGTTCTTC.

This clonotype was seen repeatedly, ten times or more. The genes are TRBV7-2 and TRBJ2-5; 12 positions match TRBD2. The CDR3 is made up of 15 amino acids. J gave up 5 bases and V 6 bases, and 7 bases lay outside the gene matches. Looked up from germline, CDR1 is SGHTA and CDR2 is FQGNSA. Written as DNA, the CDR3 is TGTGCCAGCAGGACTAGCGGGAGCGGATTTGAGACCCAGTACTTC. Its protein is CASRTSGSGFETQYF.

The sample holds a few counts of this clonotype. V usage is TRBV5-1 and J usage is TRBJ2-7, with 10 positions matching TRBD2. Unmatched junction bases numbered 8, after V lost 0 bases and J lost 2 bases. Per the germline V gene, CDR1 is SGHRS and CDR2 is YFSETQ. This CDR3 is built from 17 residues. CDR3 region: CASSLAPSGGVTYEQYF. CDR3 sequence (DNA): TGCGCCAGCAGCTTGGCTCCTAGCGGGGGAGTTACCTACGAGCAGTACTTC.

Many counts were recorded for this clonotype. The chain joins TRBV6-2 or TRBV6-3 to TRBJ2-7; 8 bases line up with TRBD1. Trimming at V came to 5 bases and at J to 0 bases, leaving 9 bases not matched to a gene. The CDR3 is 16 residues long. In germline, CDR1 is MNHEY, CDR2 SVGEGT. The CDR3 region is CASSQYGTGSSYEQYF. The DNA for the CDR3 is TGTGCCAGCAGTCAATACGGGACAGGAAGCTCCTACGAGCAGTACTTC.

In this sample, this clonotype turned up many times. V and J are TRBV11-2 and TRBJ1-1; TRBD1 agrees at 8 bases. This CDR3 has 18 residues. Germline lookup yields CDR1 SGHAT and CDR2 FQNNGV. V trimming: 1 base; J trimming: 0 bases; junction bases outside the gene matches: 10. CDR3 in amino acids: CASSLVAGGRWMNTEAFF. CDR3 coding DNA: TGTGCCAGCAGCTTAGTGGCAGGGGGCAGGTGGATGAACACTGAAGCTTTCTTT.

This clonotype was seen at least ten times. The J gene is TRBJ2-7, the V gene TRBV27, with D perhaps being TRBD1 or TRBD2 (5 bases each). The CDR3 totals 14 residues. CDR1 is MNHEY and CDR2 is SMNVEV in the germline V gene (reference sequence). Deletions cut 3 bases from V and 2 bases from J, with 11 bases between. CDR3: CASSFSVGPYEQYF. As DNA, the CDR3 is TGTGCCAGCAGTTTTTCGGTGGGACCCTACGAGCAGTACTTC.

A note on this clonotype: This CDR3 fails to terminate in the conserved phenylalanine or tryptophan, so it likely reflects a read error. The rearrangement joins TRBV18 to TRBJ1-5; unclear D gene. The CDR3 extends over 12 amino acids. V dropped 3 bases and J dropped 4 bases, with 4 bases sitting between them. Germline V lookup: CDR1 KGHSH, CDR2 LQKENI. The CDR3 is CASSPGNQPQHS. DNA of the CDR3: TGTGCCAGCTCACCTGGTAATCAGCCCCAGCATTCT.

The table lists this clonotype with many counts. The rearrangement links TRBV18 to TRBJ1-1; D unclear. This CDR3 is built from 13 residues. The germline CDR1 and CDR2 sequences are KGHSH and LQKENI. The V end lost 6 bases, the J end lost 3 bases, and 11 bases lay between the germline ends. The CDR3 protein is CASSYIEDTEAFF. The CDR3 coding sequence is TGTGCCAGCTCCTACATAGAAGACACTGAAGCTTTCTTT. Full variable domain (remainder filled in from reference TRBV18 and TRBJ1-1): NAGVMQNPRHLVRRRGQEARLRCSPMKGHSHVYWYRQLPEEGLKFMVYLQKENIIDESGMPKERFSAEFPKEGPSILRIQQVVRGDSAAYFCASSYIEDTEAFFGQGTRLTVV.

This clonotype was picked up many times. The chain recombines TRBV20-1 with TRBJ2-7; TRBD2 matches 7 bases. Germline CDR1 reads DFQATT; CDR2 reads SNEGSKA (reference sequence). V lost 4 bases to trimming and J lost 2 bases; unmatched junction nucleotides: 8. The CDR3 has 14 residues. DNA for the CDR3: TGCAGTGCTAATCCCGGGACTATAACCTACGAGCAGTACTTC. Amino acid sequence: CSANPGTITYEQYF.

This clonotype was counted ten times or more. The chain links TRBV2 to TRBJ2-7; D might be TRBD2 (6 bases). The ends were cut back, 6 bases at V and 2 bases at J, with 11 bases in the middle. The germline gives CDR1 SNHLY, CDR2 FYNNEI. CDR3 length equals 13 residues. The CDR3 loop is CASRGLSAYEQYF. The DNA for the CDR3 is TGTGCCAGCAGGGGACTCTCAGCCTACGAGCAGTACTTC.

This clonotype was found many times. The V gene is TRBV12-3 or TRBV12-4, the J gene TRBJ1-5; 7 bases are shared with TRBD1. Trimming at V came to 5 bases and at J to 7 bases, leaving 11 bases not matched to a gene. The CDR3 consists of 15 residues. The CDR3 here is CASSPRTGGSQPQHF. CDR3 nucleotide sequence: TGTGCCAGCAGTCCAAGGACAGGCGGGAGCCAGCCCCAGCATTTT.

This clonotype was counted at least ten times. The chain links TRBV12-3 or TRBV12-4 to TRBJ2-2; 8 bases line up with TRBD1. The trim removed 3 bases at V and 5 bases at J, leaving 5 bases unmatched. This CDR3 contains 15 residues. The CDR3: CASSFPTGGTGELFF. The CDR3 region has the DNA TGTGCCAGCAGTTTTCCCACAGGGGGAACCGGGGAGCTGTTTTTT.

At least ten counts were recorded for this clonotype. V gene TRBV12-3 or TRBV12-4 combines with J gene TRBJ2-7, with D unclear. V was clipped by 3 bases and J by 0 bases, with 12 bases between them. The CDR3 extends over 15 amino acids. This CDR3 is CASSFGQVLSYEQYF. The CDR3 DNA reads as TGTGCCAGCAGTTTCGGGCAGGTTCTCTCCTACGAGCAGTACTTC.

This clonotype was seen ten or more times. V and J are TRBV24-1 and TRBJ1-1; D remains ambiguous. There are 13 residues in the CDR3. Germline-derived CDR1 and CDR2 are KGHDR and SFDVKD. V was pared by 10 bases and J by 1 base, with 12 bases between. This CDR3 is CATDDGGNTEAFF. The CDR3 DNA reads as TGTGCCACAGATGACGGTGGGAACACTGAAGCTTTCTTT.

The chain has TRBV11-2 and TRBJ2-5; 7 positions match TRBD2. V lost 5 bases and J lost 4; bases outside the gene matches: 4. CDR1 is SGHAT, CDR2 FQNNGV, per germline. The CDR3 runs to 13 residues. CDR3 sequence (DNA): TGTGCCAGCAGCCGCGGGAGTGGAGAGACCCAGTACTTC. Translating it yields CASSRGSGETQYF.

This clonotype occurred a few times. This chain connects TRBV19 to TRBJ1-5; D is unresolved. This CDR3 has 12 amino acids. Looked up from germline, CDR1 is LNHDA and CDR2 is SQIVND (reference sequence). Trimming cost V 6 bases and J 9 bases, with 12 bases left between them. Here the CDR3 DNA reads TGTGCCAGTAGCGGTCTCCCGGGGCCCCAGCATTTT. This codes for CASSGLPGPQHF. Full variable domain (outside the CDR3, taken from reference TRBV19 and TRBJ1-5): DGGITQSPKYLFRKEGQNVTLSCEQNLNHDAMYWYRQDPGQGLRLIYYSQIVNDFQKGDIAEGYSVSREKKESFPLTVTSAQKNPTAFYLCASSGLPGPQHFGDGTRLSIL.

This clonotype has ten or more counts. The rearrangement uses TRBV7-9 and TRBJ2-7; D perhaps matches TRBD1 (6 bases). Per germline, CDR1 SEHNR and CDR2 FQNEAQ (reference sequence). The CDR3 is 11 amino acids. V lost 6 bases and J lost 7, with 10 bases in between. CDR3 residues: CASRSGDEQYF. CDR3 in DNA: TGTGCCAGCAGGTCAGGGGATGAGCAGTACTTC.

This clonotype was counted many times. V and J are TRBV6-2 or TRBV6-3 and TRBJ2-7; the D gene could be TRBD1 or TRBD2 (5 bases each). The CDR3 has 14 residues. The germline gives CDR1 MNHEY, CDR2 SVGEGT. V dropped 4 bases and J dropped 5 bases, with 15 bases sitting between them. CDR3 protein: CASSLTGAPHEQYF. CDR3 sequence (DNA): TGTGCCAGCAGTTTAACCGGGGCGCCCCACGAGCAGTACTTC.

This clonotype was seen ten or more times. CDR3 in amino acids: CASSPTSGPNEQYF. CDR3 sequence (DNA): TGCGCCAGCAGCCCGACTAGCGGGCCGAACGAGCAGTACTTC. This chain joins TRBV5-1 and TRBJ2-7; 10 bases map to TRBD2. Germline lookup yields CDR1 SGHRS and CDR2 YFSETQ. CDR3 length equals 14 residues. The V segment lost 4 bases and the J segment 5 bases; nucleotides outside the gene matches: 6.